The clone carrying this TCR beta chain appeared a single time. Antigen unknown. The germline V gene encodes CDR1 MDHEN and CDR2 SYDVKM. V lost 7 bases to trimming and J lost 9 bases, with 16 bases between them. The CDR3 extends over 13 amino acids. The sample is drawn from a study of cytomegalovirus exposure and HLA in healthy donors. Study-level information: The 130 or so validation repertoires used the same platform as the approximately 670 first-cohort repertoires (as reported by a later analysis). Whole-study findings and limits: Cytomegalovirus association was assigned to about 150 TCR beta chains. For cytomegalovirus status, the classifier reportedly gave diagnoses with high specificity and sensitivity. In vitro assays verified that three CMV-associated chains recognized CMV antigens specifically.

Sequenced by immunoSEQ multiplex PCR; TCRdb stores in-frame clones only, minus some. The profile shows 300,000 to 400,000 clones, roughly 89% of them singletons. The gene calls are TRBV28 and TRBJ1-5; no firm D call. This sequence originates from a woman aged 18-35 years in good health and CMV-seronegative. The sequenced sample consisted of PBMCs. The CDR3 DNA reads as TGTGCCAGCACCCCCACAGCTCCAGGGCCCCAGCATTTT. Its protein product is CASTPTAPGPQHF.